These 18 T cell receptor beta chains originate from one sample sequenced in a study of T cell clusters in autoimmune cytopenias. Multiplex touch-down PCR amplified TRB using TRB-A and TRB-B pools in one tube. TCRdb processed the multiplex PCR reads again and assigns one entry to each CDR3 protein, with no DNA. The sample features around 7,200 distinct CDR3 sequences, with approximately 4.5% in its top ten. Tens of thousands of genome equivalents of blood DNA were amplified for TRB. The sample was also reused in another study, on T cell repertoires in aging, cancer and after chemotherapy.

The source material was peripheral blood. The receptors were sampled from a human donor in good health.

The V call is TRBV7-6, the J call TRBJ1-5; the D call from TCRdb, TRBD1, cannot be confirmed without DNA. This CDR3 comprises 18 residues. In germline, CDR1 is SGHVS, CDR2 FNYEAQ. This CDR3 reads CASSLGWGAGHSNQPQHF.

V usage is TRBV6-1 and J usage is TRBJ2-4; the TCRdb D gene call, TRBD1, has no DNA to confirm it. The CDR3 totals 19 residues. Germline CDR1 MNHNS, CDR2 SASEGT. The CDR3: CASSPPTGQGPWAKNIQYF.

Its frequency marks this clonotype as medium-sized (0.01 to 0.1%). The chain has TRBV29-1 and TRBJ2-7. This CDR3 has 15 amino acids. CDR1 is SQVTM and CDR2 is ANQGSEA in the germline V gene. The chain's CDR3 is CSVEEKNMLTYEQYF.

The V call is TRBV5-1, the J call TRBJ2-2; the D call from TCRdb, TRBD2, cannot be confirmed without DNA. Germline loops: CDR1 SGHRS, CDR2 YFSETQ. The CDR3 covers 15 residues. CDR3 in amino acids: CASSVLAGNTGELFF.

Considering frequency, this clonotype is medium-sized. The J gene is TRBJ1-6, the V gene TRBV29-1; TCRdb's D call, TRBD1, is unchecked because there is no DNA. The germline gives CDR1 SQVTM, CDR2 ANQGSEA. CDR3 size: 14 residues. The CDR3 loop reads CSVRWDSGNSPLHF.

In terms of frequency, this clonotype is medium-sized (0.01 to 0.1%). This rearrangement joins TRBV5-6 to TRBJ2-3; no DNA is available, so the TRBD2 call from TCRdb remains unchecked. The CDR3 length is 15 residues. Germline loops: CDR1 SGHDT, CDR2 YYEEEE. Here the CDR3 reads CASRVLAGDLNTQYF.

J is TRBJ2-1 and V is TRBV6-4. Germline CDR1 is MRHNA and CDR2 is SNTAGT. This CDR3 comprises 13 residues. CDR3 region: CASSDSANNEQFF.

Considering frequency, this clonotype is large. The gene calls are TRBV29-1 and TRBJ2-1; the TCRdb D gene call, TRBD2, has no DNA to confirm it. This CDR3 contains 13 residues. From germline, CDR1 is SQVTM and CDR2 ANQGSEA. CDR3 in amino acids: CSVQSSEANEQFF.

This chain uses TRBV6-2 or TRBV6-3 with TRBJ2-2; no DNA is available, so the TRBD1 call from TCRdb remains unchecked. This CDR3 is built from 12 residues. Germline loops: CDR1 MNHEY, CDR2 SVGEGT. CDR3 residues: CASSTPYGELFF.

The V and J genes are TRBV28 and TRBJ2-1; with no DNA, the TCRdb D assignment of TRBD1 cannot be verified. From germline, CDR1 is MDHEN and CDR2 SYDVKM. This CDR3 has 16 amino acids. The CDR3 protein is CASSTPGTGMVGEQFF.

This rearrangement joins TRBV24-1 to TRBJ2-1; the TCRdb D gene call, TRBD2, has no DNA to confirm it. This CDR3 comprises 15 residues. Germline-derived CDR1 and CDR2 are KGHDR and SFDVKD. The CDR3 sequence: CATSEPGTRTNEQFF.

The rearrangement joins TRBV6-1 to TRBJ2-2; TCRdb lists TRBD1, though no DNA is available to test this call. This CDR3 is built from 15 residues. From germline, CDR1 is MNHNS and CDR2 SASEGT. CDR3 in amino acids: CASSVGGWATGELFF.

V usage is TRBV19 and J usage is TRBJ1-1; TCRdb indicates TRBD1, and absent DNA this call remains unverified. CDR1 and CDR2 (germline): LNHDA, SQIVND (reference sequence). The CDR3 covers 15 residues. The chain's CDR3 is CASSLGRLMNTEAFF. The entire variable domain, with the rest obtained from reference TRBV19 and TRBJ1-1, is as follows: DGGITQSPKYLFRKEGQNVTLSCEQNLNHDAMYWYRQDPGQGLRLIYYSQIVNDFQKGDIAEGYSVSREKKESFPLTVTSAQKNPTAFYLCASSLGRLMNTEAFFGQGTRLTVV.

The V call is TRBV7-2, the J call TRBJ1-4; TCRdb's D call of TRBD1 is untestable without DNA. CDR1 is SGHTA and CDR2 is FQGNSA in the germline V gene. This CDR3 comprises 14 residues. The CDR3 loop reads CASSWTGVSEKLFF.

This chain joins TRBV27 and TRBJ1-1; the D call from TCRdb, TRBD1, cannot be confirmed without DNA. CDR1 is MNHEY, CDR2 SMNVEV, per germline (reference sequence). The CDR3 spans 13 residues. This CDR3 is CASSLEGGTEAFF.

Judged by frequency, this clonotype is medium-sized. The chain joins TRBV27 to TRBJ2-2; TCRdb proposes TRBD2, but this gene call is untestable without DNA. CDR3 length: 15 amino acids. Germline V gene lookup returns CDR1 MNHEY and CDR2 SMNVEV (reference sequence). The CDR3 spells CASRSSSGRTGELFF.

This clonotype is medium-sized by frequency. This chain's CDR3 is CASRGDRSLQETQYF. The chain carries TRBV6-5 and TRBJ2-5; TCRdb picks TRBD1, but there is no DNA to check that call. The CDR3 consists of 15 residues. In germline, CDR1 is MNHEY, CDR2 SVGAGI.

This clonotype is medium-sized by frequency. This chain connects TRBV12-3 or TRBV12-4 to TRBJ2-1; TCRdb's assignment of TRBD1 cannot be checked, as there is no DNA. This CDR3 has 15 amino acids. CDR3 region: CASNEWGGPPNEQFF.